These 20 T cell receptor beta chains were sequenced from one sample in a study of T cells in Graves' hyperthyroidism and ophthalmopathy. Template material for amplifying TCR beta CDR3 regions consisted of RNA transcripts. During a first-round RT-PCR of the TCR CDR3, the HTBI primer set was used. TCRdb called the multiplex PCR reads again in MiXCR, with one record for every CDR3 protein. The sample yields a few hundred thousand distinct CDR3 sequences, 17% seen once. Sequenced material: blood. The receptors shown here come from a woman aged 60 to 75 with Graves' ophthalmopathy.

This clonotype was seen just once. The chain employs TRBV7-6 and TRBJ2-2, with 12 bases that match TRBD1. V shed 6 bases and J 7 bases; nucleotides not matched to a gene: 3. This CDR3 has 14 residues. Per the germline V gene, CDR1 is SGHVS and CDR2 is FNYEAQ. The CDR3, as DNA: TGTGCCAGCAGGGGACAGGGGGCGGTCGGGGAGCTGTTTTTT. Translated, it gives CASRGQGAVGELFF.

Ten or more counts support this clonotype. This rearrangement joins TRBV5-1 to TRBJ2-1, with D perhaps matching TRBD2 (6 bases). CDR1 is SGHRS, CDR2 YFSETQ, per germline. The CDR3 is made up of 14 amino acids. V was shortened by 0 bases and J by 2 bases, with 6 bases between the two germline ends. The CDR3 DNA is TGCGCCAGCAGCTTGGGGGGGGCCTACAATGAGCAGTTCTTC. Amino acid sequence: CASSLGGAYNEQFF.

The chain couples TRBV6-1 to TRBJ2-5; D is possibly TRBD1 (5 bases). The CDR3 has 14 residues. Per the germline V gene, CDR1 is MNHNS and CDR2 is SASEGT. Trimming took 7 bases from V and 7 from J, leaving 19 bases between them. The CDR3 sequence: CASTPAGLEGTQYF. The CDR3 DNA follows: TGTGCCAGCACCCCGGCAGGGTTAGAAGGGACCCAGTACTTC.

In its sample, this clonotype was seen a few times. The gene calls are TRBV28 and TRBJ1-5; 10 bases line up with TRBD1. Trimming cost V 5 bases and J 7 bases; bases outside gene matches: 11. CDR1 MDHEN and CDR2 SYDVKM come from the germline V gene. The CDR3 loop spans 16 amino acids. The CDR3 sequence: CASSPVGTGVEQPQHF. CDR3 DNA: TGTGCCAGCAGTCCTGTCGGGACAGGGGTTGAGCAGCCCCAGCATTTT.

This chain uses TRBV4-1 with TRBJ1-4; 7 bases align to TRBD1. The length of the CDR3 is 17 residues. Germline V gene data show CDR1 as MGHRA and CDR2 as YSYEKL. Trimming cost V 2 bases and J 0 bases; bases outside gene matches: 6. The CDR3 nucleotides read TGCGCCAGCAGCCAAAGAGGGGGCCGCTCAACTAATGAAAAACTGTTTTTT. Protein product: CASSQRGGRSTNEKLFF.

A few counts support this clonotype. V gene TRBV18 combines with J gene TRBJ1-1, with D possibly TRBD1 on 5 matching bases. Per germline, CDR1 KGHSH and CDR2 LQKENI. The CDR3 totals 16 residues. Trimming took off 5 bases at V and 0 bases at J, with 16 bases between the two ends. The CDR3 DNA sequence: TGTGCCAGCTCATTCGGGACGGATTTTTTGAACACTGAAGCTTTCTTT. Protein sequence: CASSFGTDFLNTEAFF.

This clonotype came up many times. The chain uses TRBV28 and TRBJ1-4; tentatively, D is TRBD1 (5 bases). Trimming stripped 4 bases from V and 3 bases from J, with 15 bases between. The CDR3 sequence is 16 residues long. Germline V gene data show CDR1 as MDHEN and CDR2 as SYDVKM. In DNA form, the CDR3 reads TGTGCCAGCAGTTCCCCGGGGGGTCCAGCTAATGAAAAACTGTTTTTT. Protein: CASSSPGGPANEKLFF.

This clonotype was seen many times. The chain links TRBV7-2 to TRBJ2-7; a possible D gene is TRBD1 (6 bases). Per the germline V gene, CDR1 is SGHTA and CDR2 is FQGNSA. Trimming took 3 bases from V and 0 from J, leaving 9 bases between them. The CDR3 totals 14 residues. This CDR3 reads CASSFRDTSYEQYF. CDR3 nucleotides: TGTGCCAGCAGCTTTCGGGACACCTCCTACGAGCAGTACTTC. The full variable domain, rest sourced from reference TRBV7-2 and TRBJ2-7, is GAGVSQSPSNKVTEKGKDVELRCDPISGHTALYWYRQSLGQGLEFLIYFQGNSAPDKSGLPSDRFSAERTGGSVSTLTIQRTQQEDSAVYLCASSFRDTSYEQYFGPGTRLTVT.

This clonotype was detected ten times or more. The CDR3 coding sequence is TGTGCCACCAGTGATTTTAAGACTAGCGGGAGGAACTACAATGAGCAGTTCTTC. This gives the protein CATSDFKTSGRNYNEQFF. V gene TRBV24-1 combines with J gene TRBJ2-1; 13 bases are a match to TRBD2. CDR1 and CDR2 from the germline V gene are KGHDR and SFDVKD. The V and J ends lost 1 base and 3 bases, in that order; junction bases with no gene match: 5. The CDR3 runs 18 residues.

This clonotype has at least ten counts. The J gene is TRBJ1-5, the V gene TRBV12-3 or TRBV12-4, with 8 bases that match TRBD1. V lost 5 bases to trimming and J lost 2 bases; unmatched junction nucleotides: 8. CDR3 length: 16 amino acids. The DNA of the CDR3 is TGTGCCAGCAGTAGGAACCAGGGGGCTGGCAATCAGCCCCAGCATTTT. Translated, it gives CASSRNQGAGNQPQHF.

This clonotype was counted many times. The gene calls are TRBV6-2 or TRBV6-3 and TRBJ2-2, with 8 bases matching TRBD1. Germline CDR1 is MNHEY and CDR2 is SVGEGT. The CDR3 is made up of 15 amino acids. Trimming cost V 6 bases and J 1 base; bases outside gene matches: 4. CDR3 sequence reads: CASRSDRGNTGELFF. The CDR3 nucleotides read TGTGCCAGCAGATCCGACAGGGGGAACACCGGGGAGCTGTTTTTT.

This clonotype was counted ten times or more. This chain links TRBV20-1 with TRBJ2-7; D might be TRBD1 or TRBD2, each matching 5 bases. In germline, CDR1 is DFQATT, CDR2 SNEGSKA (reference sequence). The CDR3 loop spans 14 amino acids. Trimming cost V 3 bases and J 5 bases, with 17 bases left between them. CDR3 in amino acids: CSASEGSPGDEQYF. The CDR3, as DNA: TGCAGTGCTAGTGAGGGGTCTCCTGGCGACGAGCAGTACTTC.

This chain joins TRBV7-3 and TRBJ2-2, with unresolved D. Germline V CDR1 and CDR2: SGHTA, FQGTGA. Trimming removed 5 bases at V and 6 bases at J, with 10 bases between. The CDR3 length is 13 residues. The CDR3 spells CASSPSASGELFF. For the CDR3, the DNA is TGTGCCAGCAGCCCGAGCGCCTCCGGGGAGCTGTTTTTT.

This clonotype was recorded many times. The V gene is TRBV6-1, the J gene TRBJ1-1; D might be TRBD1 (6 bases). V was trimmed by 10 bases and J by 3 bases, leaving 15 bases between them. This CDR3 is built from 13 residues. The germline gives CDR1 MNHNS, CDR2 SASEGT. CDR3 region: CATWDTKYTEAFF. The CDR3 DNA is TGTGCCACCTGGGACACCAAATACACTGAAGCTTTCTTT.

The chain employs TRBV19 and TRBJ1-1; D is unclear. Germline CDR1 and CDR2: LNHDA and SQIVND (reference sequence). Trimming cost V 5 bases and J 0 bases, with 13 bases left between them. The CDR3 is made up of 15 amino acids. CDR3 protein: CASSSRNLMNTEAFF. The CDR3 DNA is TGTGCCAGTAGTTCAAGAAATCTAATGAACACTGAAGCTTTCTTT.

This clonotype turned up a few times. V usage is TRBV20-1 and J usage is TRBJ1-1, with TRBD1 matching over 7 bases. The germline gives CDR1 DFQATT, CDR2 SNEGSKA (reference sequence). V shed 2 bases and J 4 bases; nucleotides not matched to a gene: 19. This CDR3 contains 18 residues. DNA for the CDR3: TGCAGTGCTAGACCTGAGCCGGGACAGAAATTGCCTGGCACTGAAGCTTTCTTT. This codes for CSARPEPGQKLPGTEAFF.

The V call is TRBV19, the J call TRBJ1-1; possible D gene TRBD1, 6 bases. The germline gives CDR1 LNHDA, CDR2 SQIVND (reference sequence). The CDR3 has 13 residues. V was clipped by 5 bases and J by 3 bases, with 10 bases between them. CDR3 sequence: CASSYREDTEAFF. In DNA, the CDR3 is TGTGCCAGTAGTTACAGGGAGGACACTGAAGCTTTCTTT.

The chain joins TRBV19 to TRBJ2-7; 7 nucleotides agree with TRBD2. With 6 bases clipped from V and 6 bases from J, the junction kept 8 bases outside the gene matches. The V gene's germline CDR1 is LNHDA and CDR2 SQIVND (reference sequence). The CDR3 spans 13 residues. CDR3 sequence (DNA): TGTGCCAGTAGGGGGAAGCGGGGAGGCGAGCAGTACTTC. Amino acid sequence: CASRGKRGGEQYF.

The sample holds many counts of this clonotype. The V and J genes are TRBV20-1 and TRBJ1-2; D gene unclear. Germline V CDR1 and CDR2: DFQATT, SNEGSKA (reference sequence). Trimming cost V 0 bases and J 12 bases, with 11 bases left between them. This CDR3 contains 11 residues. The CDR3 spells CSARDRSVHTF. For the CDR3, the DNA is TGCAGTGCTAGAGATCGGTCGGTGCACACCTTC.

This clonotype occurred many times. The rearrangement joins TRBV29-1 to TRBJ2-1, with D possibly TRBD2 on 6 matching bases. This CDR3 comprises 12 residues. The germline V gene encodes CDR1 SQVTM and CDR2 ANQGSEA. Trimming removed 4 bases from V and 3 bases from J, with 7 bases in between. DNA of the CDR3: TGCAGCGTTGGGACTAACTACAATGAGCAGTTCTTC. It is translated as CSVGTNYNEQFF.